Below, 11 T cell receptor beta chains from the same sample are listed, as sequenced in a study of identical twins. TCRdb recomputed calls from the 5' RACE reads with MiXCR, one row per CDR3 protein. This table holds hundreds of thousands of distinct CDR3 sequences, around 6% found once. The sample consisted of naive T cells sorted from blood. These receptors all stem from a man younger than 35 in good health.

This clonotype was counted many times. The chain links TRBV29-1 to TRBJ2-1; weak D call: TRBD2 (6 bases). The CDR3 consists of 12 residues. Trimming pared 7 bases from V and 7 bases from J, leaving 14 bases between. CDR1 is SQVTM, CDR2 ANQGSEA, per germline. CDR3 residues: CSAAGGWNEQFF. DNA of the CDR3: TGCAGCGCAGCCGGGGGTTGGAATGAGCAGTTCTTC.

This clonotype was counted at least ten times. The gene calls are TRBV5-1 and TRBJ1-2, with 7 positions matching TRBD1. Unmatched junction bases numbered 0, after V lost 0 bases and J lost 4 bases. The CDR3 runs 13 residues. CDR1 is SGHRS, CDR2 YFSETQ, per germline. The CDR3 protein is CASSLGDSYGYTF. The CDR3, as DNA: TGCGCCAGCAGCTTGGGGGACAGCTATGGCTACACCTTC.

The CDR3 loop is CSARDWREAMNEQFF. As DNA, the CDR3 is TGCAGTGCTAGAGATTGGCGGGAGGCGATGAATGAGCAGTTCTTC. The chain couples TRBV20-1 to TRBJ2-1; 8 bases agree with TRBD2. This CDR3 comprises 15 residues. The germline V gene has CDR1 DFQATT and CDR2 SNEGSKA (reference sequence). Trimming cost V 0 bases and J 7 bases; bases outside gene matches: 8.

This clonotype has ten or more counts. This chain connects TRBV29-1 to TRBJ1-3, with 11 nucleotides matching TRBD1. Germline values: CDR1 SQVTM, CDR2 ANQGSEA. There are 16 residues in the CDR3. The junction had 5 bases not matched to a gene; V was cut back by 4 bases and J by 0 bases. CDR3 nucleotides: TGCAGCGTTGGGGGACAGGGGGATTTCTCTGGAAACACCATATATTTT. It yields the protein CSVGGQGDFSGNTIYF.

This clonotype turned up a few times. In DNA, the CDR3 is TGTGCCAGCAGCTTGGTCAATATAGCGGCCCAAGAGACCCAGTACTTC. It translates to CASSLVNIAAQETQYF. This sequence joins TRBV11-2 and TRBJ2-5; D is perhaps TRBD2 (6 bases). CDR1 is SGHAT, CDR2 FQNNGV, per germline. CDR3 length: 16 amino acids. V was clipped by 3 bases and J by 1 base, with 15 bases between them.

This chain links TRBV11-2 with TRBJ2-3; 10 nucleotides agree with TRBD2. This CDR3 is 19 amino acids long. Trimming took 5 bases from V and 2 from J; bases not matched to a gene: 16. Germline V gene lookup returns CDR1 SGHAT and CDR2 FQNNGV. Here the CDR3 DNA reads TGTGCCAGCAGCGACGGGACTAGCGATACGGGGGTAAACACAGATACGCAGTATTTT. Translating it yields CASSDGTSDTGVNTDTQYF.

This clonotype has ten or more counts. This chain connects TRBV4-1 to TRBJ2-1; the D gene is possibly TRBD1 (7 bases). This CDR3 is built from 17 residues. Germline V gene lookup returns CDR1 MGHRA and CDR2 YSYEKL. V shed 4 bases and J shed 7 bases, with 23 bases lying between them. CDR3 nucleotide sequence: TGCGCCAGCAGCCCCTGGGGAGGCAGGGGGTTTCTTAATGAGCAGTTCTTC. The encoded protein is CASSPWGGRGFLNEQFF.

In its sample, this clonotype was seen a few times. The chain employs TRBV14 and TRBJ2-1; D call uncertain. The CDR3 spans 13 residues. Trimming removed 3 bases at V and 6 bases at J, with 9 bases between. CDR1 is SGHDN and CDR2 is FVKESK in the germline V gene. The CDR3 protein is CASSHLWINEQFF. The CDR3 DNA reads TGTGCCAGCAGCCACCTCTGGATCAATGAGCAGTTCTTC.

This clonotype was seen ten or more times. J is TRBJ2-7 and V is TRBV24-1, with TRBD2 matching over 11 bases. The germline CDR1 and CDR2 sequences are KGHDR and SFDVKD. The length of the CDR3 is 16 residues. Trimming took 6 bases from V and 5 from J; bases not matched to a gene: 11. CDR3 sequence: CATSPATSGRVNEQYV. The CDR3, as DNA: TGTGCCACCAGTCCCGCTACTAGCGGGAGAGTAAACGAGCAGTACGTC.

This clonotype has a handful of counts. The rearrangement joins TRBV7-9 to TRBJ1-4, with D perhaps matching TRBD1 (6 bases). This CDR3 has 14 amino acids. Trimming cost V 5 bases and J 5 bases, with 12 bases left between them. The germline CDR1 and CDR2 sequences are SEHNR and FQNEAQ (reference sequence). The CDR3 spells CASSERDINEKLFF. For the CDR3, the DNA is TGTGCCAGCAGCGAGAGGGACATCAATGAAAAACTGTTTTTT.

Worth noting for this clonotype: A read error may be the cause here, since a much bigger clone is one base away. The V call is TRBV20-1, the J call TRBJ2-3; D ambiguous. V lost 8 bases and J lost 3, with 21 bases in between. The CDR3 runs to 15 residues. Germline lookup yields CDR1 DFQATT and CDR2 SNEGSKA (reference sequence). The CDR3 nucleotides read TGCAGTACTCTAGGAACGCTAATAAGTACAGATACGCAGTATTTT. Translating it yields CSTLGTLISTDTQYF.